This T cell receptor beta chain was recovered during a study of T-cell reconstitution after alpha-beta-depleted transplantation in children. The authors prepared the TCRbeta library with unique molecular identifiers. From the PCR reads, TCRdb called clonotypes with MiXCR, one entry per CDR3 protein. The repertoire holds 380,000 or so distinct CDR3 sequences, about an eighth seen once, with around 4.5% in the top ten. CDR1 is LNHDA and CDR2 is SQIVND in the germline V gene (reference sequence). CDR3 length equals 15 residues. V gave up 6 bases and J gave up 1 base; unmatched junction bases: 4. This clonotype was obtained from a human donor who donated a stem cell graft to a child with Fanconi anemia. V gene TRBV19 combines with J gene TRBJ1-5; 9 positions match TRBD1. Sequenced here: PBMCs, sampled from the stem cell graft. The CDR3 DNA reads TGTGCCAGTAGCCGTGGGACAGGGAGCAATCAGCCCCAGCATTTT. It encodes CASSRGTGSNQPQHF.